This is a list of T cell receptor beta chains from one sample in a study of T cell responses to AZD1222 COVID-19 vaccine. Assay: immunoSEQ multiplex PCR; the TCRdb copy retains only in-frame clones and omits some. Altogether 150,000 to 250,000 clones are present, approximately 93% being singletons, with the ten largest covering approximately 1%. The source was peripheral blood, collected 28 days after the second AZD1222 dose. The receptors were gathered from an adult who received the AZD1222 COVID-19 vaccine. The CDR3 runs from the conserved cysteine through the conserved F or W. A D gene is named only where the DNA matches it firmly. Clone size is stated in some rows and not others, as once, few, many or a class when expanded.

>TRBJ2-2|.|TRBV9|.
TGTGCCAGCAGCGTAGCTGGGGGCGCTTTGAACACCGGGGAGCTGTTTTTT
CASSVAGGALNTGELFF
>TRBJ2-2|.|TRBV25-1|.
TGTGCCAGCAGTGCCTTCGTGAGCACCGGGGAGCTGTTTTTT
CASSAFVSTGELFF
>TRBJ2-1|TRBD1|TRBV6-5|few
TGTGCCAGCAGCACCGGGACAGGGAATATCAATGAGCAGTTCTTC
CASSTGTGNINEQFF
>TRBJ1-5|.|TRBV3-1/TRBV3-2|.
TGTGCCAGCAGCCAAGATGGGGGGCGGAGCAATCAGCCCCAGCATTTT
CASSQDGGRSNQPQHF
>TRBJ1-1|TRBD1|TRBV9|.
TGTGCCAGCAGCGACCGACAGGGGGAGGATACTGAAGCTTTCTTT
CASSDRQGEDTEAFF
>TRBJ1-1|TRBD1|TRBV30|.
TGTGCCTGGAGCCTTGGACAGGGCAGAAACACTGAAGCTTTCTTT
CAWSLGQGRNTEAFF
>TRBJ1-1|.|TRBV9|.
TGTGCCAGCAGCGTAGGTCAGCAGGGTTCCCCCATGAACACTGAAGCTTTCTTT
CASSVGQQGSPMNTEAFF
>TRBJ2-5|TRBD2|TRBV11-2|.
TGTGCCAGCAGCTTAGGCCCCGGGACTAGCGGGGCACAAGAGACCCAGTACTTC
CASSLGPGTSGAQETQYF
>TRBJ1-2|TRBD1|TRBV6-5|.
TGTGCCAGCAGTCGGACAGGGGACTATGGCTACACCTTC
CASSRTGDYGYTF
>TRBJ1-5|.|TRBV18|.
TGTGCCAGCTCACCCGGAGTCGGGCACAATCAGCCCCAGCATTTT
CASSPGVGHNQPQHF
>TRBJ2-7|TRBD1|TRBV6-5|.
TGTGCCAGCAGAACACGTAAGGACAGGGGATACGAGCAGTACTTC
CASRTRKDRGYEQYF
>TRBJ1-2|.|TRBV29-1|.
TGCAGCGTTGGACAGGTGGATGGTTACACCTTC
CSVGQVDGYTF
>TRBJ1-2|.|TRBV7-9|once
TGTGCCAGCAGCCCAATCCGGGGTGCCGACTATGGCTACACCTTC
CASSPIRGADYGYTF
>TRBJ1-2|TRBD1|TRBV6-5|.
TGTGCCAGCAGTTACTCGGGGACAGGAGTTTATGGCTACACCTTC
CASSYSGTGVYGYTF
>TRBJ1-3|.|TRBV7-3|.
TGTGCCAGCTCCGGGGATGGAAACACCATATATTTT
CASSGDGNTIYF
>TRBJ1-1|.|TRBV5-1|once
TGCGCCACCTCAGGAGGGTACATGAACACTGAAGCTTTCTTT
CATSGGYMNTEAFF
>TRBJ2-7|TRBD1|TRBV28|.
TGTGCCAGCAGTTTGGTACGGGACAGGGGGCCCTCCTACGAGCAGTACTTC
CASSLVRDRGPSYEQYF
>TRBJ2-1|.|TRBV6-2/TRBV6-3|.
TGTGCCAGCAGTTACTCAGCCGGAGGGCGGGGGTTCTTC
CASSYSAGGRGFF
>TRBJ2-6|.|TRBV19|.
TGTGCCAGTAGTATAGGGGAACAGGCCGCCGACCTGACTTTC
CASSIGEQAADLTF
>TRBJ1-1|.|TRBV5-4|.
TGTGCCAGCAGCTTGGCCGGGGCAGGGGAAGCTTTCTTT
CASSLAGAGEAFF
>TRBJ2-3|TRBD2|TRBV5-1|.
TGCGCCAGCAGCACTGGTGTTCAGCGGGGGGGCGAAGATACGCAGTATTTT
CASSTGVQRGGEDTQYF
>TRBJ2-1|.|TRBV7-9|once
TGTGCCAGCAGCTTAGCGGGAGTTTACAATGAGCAGTTCTTC
CASSLAGVYNEQFF
>TRBJ1-5|.|TRBV7-2|.
TGTGCCAGCAGCTCCAATCAGGGGATGACCAATCAGCCCCAGCATTTT
CASSSNQGMTNQPQHF
>TRBJ1-3|.|TRBV29-1|.
TGCAGCGTTGAGGGGTTGGAGTCTGGAAACACCATATATTTT
CSVEGLESGNTIYF
>TRBJ2-2|TRBD1|TRBV19|.
TGTGCCGGAGGGACAGGATTCACCGGGGAGCTGTTTTTT
CAGGTGFTGELFF
>TRBJ1-5|.|TRBV7-2|.
TGTGCCAGCAGCTTAGAACCTCAGCCCCAGCATTTT
CASSLEPQPQHF
>TRBJ1-1|TRBD1|TRBV7-6|once
TGTGCCAGCAGCTTAGCGCGGACAGGGGTAACTGAAGCTTTCTTT
CASSLARTGVTEAFF
>TRBJ1-3|.|TRBV3-1/TRBV3-2|.
TGTGCCAGCAGCCAACAGGTTCTGTCTGGAAACACCATATATTTT
CASSQQVLSGNTIYF
>TRBJ2-7|.|TRBV5-1|.
TGCGCCAGCAGCTTGTGGGACACCTCCTCCTACGAGCAGTACTTC
CASSLWDTSSYEQYF
>TRBJ2-1|.|TRBV5-5|.
TGTGCCAGCAGCCTACGGGCGGGCGATGAGCAGTTCTTC
CASSLRAGDEQFF
>TRBJ2-3|.|TRBV9|.
TGTGCCAGCAGCGTAGGGCCCTCGGGTGTGGAAGATACGCAGTATTTT
CASSVGPSGVEDTQYF
>TRBJ1-4|TRBD1|TRBV19|.
TGTGCCAGTAGTAAGGGAGACAGGGGGCGGAATGAAAAACTGTTTTTT
CASSKGDRGRNEKLFF
>TRBJ1-2|.|TRBV7-9|.
TGTGCCAGCAGCTTTGCCGGGCTCTATGGCTACACCTTC
CASSFAGLYGYTF
>TRBJ2-2|.|TRBV10-3|.
TGTGCCATCAGTGAGGGCCAAACCGGGGAGCTGTTTTTT
CAISEGQTGELFF
>TRBJ1-1|.|TRBV9|once
TGTGCCAGCAGCGTAGGGCAGAGGGGCACTGAAGCTTTCTTT
CASSVGQRGTEAFF
>TRBJ1-1|.|TRBV7-3|.
TGTGCCAGCAGATTAGGACCGGGGATCGAGAGCACTGAAGCTTTCTTT
CASRLGPGIESTEAFF
>TRBJ2-3|TRBD2|TRBV28|.
TGTGCCAGCAGCTCCGTAGCGGGGGGACCCACAGATACGCAGTATTTT
CASSSVAGGPTDTQYF